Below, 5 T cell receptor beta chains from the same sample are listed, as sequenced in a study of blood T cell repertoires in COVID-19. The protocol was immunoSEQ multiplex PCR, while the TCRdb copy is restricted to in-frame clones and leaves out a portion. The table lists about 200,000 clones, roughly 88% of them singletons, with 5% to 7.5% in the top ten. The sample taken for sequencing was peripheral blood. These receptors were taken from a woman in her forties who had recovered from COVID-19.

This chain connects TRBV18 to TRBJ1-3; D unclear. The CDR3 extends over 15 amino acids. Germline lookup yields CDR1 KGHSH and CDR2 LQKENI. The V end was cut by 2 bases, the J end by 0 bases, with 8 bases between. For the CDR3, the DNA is TGTGCCAGCTCACCATCGGGGTCCTCTGGAAACACCATATATTTT. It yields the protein CASSPSGSSGNTIYF.

CDR3 sequence: CASSSTGTGPIEQFF. CDR3 nucleotides: TGTGCCAGCAGCTCCACCGGGACAGGGCCGATTGAGCAGTTCTTC. This chain links TRBV5-8 with TRBJ2-1, with 9 bases fitting TRBD1. This CDR3 region has 15 residues. V gave up 3 bases and J gave up 9 bases; unmatched junction bases: 10. CDR1 SGHTS and CDR2 YDEGEE come from the germline V gene.

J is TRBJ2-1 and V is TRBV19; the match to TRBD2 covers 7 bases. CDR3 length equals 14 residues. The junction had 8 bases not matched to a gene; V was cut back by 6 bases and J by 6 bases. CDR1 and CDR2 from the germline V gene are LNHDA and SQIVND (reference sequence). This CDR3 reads CASRVSGASNEQFF. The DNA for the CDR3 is TGTGCCAGTAGGGTCAGCGGGGCTAGCAATGAGCAGTTCTTC.

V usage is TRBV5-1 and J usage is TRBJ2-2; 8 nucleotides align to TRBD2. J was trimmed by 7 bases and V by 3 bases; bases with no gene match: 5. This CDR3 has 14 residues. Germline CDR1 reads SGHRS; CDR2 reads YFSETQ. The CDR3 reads CASSSGLEIGELFF. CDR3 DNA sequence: TGCGCCAGCAGCTCGGGACTAGAGATCGGGGAGCTGTTTTTT.

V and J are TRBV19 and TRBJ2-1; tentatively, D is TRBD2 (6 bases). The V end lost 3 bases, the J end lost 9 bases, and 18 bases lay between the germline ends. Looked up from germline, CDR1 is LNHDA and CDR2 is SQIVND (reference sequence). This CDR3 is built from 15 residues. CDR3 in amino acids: CASSITSLPNSEQFF. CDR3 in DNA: TGTGCCAGTAGTATCACTAGCCTTCCCAACTCTGAGCAGTTCTTC. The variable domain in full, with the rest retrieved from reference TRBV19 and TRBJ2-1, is DGGITQSPKYLFRKEGQNVTLSCEQNLNHDAMYWYRQDPGQGLRLIYYSQIVNDFQKGDIAEGYSVSREKKESFPLTVTSAQKNPTAFYLCASSITSLPNSEQFFGPGTRLTVL.